A single sample is the source of the 25 T cell receptor beta chains below, sequenced in a study of OX40 agonist ivuxolimab in advanced cancers. Libraries were prepared by immunoSEQ multiplex PCR; TCRdb keeps only in-frame clonotypes and omits some of them. The table lists about 50,000 clones, around nine tenths of them singletons. The input for sequencing was CD4+ or CD8+ T cells sorted from blood, taken in a trial of the OX40 agonist ivuxolimab. These receptors were obtained from an adult with an advanced solid tumor such as melanoma, head and neck, liver or kidney cancer.

V and J are TRBV5-5 and TRBJ2-1; a possible D gene is TRBD2 (6 bases). The CDR3 sequence is 15 residues long. The V end lost 7 bases, the J end lost 2 bases, and 16 bases lay between the germline ends. The V gene's germline CDR1 is SGHKS and CDR2 YYEKEE (reference sequence). CDR3 sequence (DNA): TGTGCCAGCGCAAGCGGGTCAAACCCCTACAATGAGCAGTTCTTC. This encodes CASASGSNPYNEQFF.

The V call is TRBV5-5, the J call TRBJ1-5, with D possibly being TRBD1 (5 bases). The V gene lost 2 bases and the J gene lost 0 bases, with 15 bases spanning the gap. The V gene's germline CDR1 is SGHKS and CDR2 YYEKEE (reference sequence). The CDR3 is 17 residues long. The CDR3 loop reads CASSLDHTGGSNQPQHF. The CDR3 coding sequence is TGTGCCAGCAGCTTAGACCACACCGGGGGTAGCAATCAGCCCCAGCATTTT.

The rearrangement uses TRBV28 and TRBJ2-5, with D tentatively TRBD1 (6 bases). The V gene's germline CDR1 is MDHEN and CDR2 SYDVKM. The CDR3 is made up of 15 amino acids. Trimming took 4 bases from V and 0 from J, leaving 12 bases between them. The CDR3 spells CASSWAGEYQETQYF. CDR3 in DNA: TGTGCCAGCAGTTGGGCAGGGGAGTACCAAGAGACCCAGTACTTC.

The chain employs TRBV7-2 and TRBJ2-1; D is ambiguous. Trimming removed 2 bases from V and 5 bases from J, with 4 bases in between. Germline CDR1 SGHTA, CDR2 FQGNSA. The CDR3 covers 12 residues. This CDR3 reads CASSLPNNEQFF. DNA of the CDR3: TGTGCCAGCAGCTTACCCAACAATGAGCAGTTCTTC.

The genes are TRBV28 and TRBJ1-5, with 10 bases that match TRBD1. Germline values: CDR1 MDHEN, CDR2 SYDVKM. J gave up 7 bases and V 5 bases, and 8 bases lay outside the gene matches. The CDR3 has 15 residues. CDR3 amino acids: CASSSGDRGYQPQHF. Written as DNA, the CDR3 is TGTGCCAGCAGTAGCGGGGACAGGGGCTACCAGCCCCAGCATTTT.

The V call is TRBV19, the J call TRBJ2-7, with D perhaps given as TRBD1 or TRBD2 (5 bases each). V dropped 3 bases and J dropped 7 bases, with 10 bases sitting between them. This CDR3 is 12 amino acids long. Germline V gives CDR1 LNHDA, CDR2 SQIVND (reference sequence). The CDR3 loop is CASSIGAGEQYF. The DNA for the CDR3 is TGTGCCAGTAGTATTGGGGCGGGTGAGCAGTACTTC. Looking up the rest from reference TRBV19 and TRBJ2-7 gives the full variable domain: DGGITQSPKYLFRKEGQNVTLSCEQNLNHDAMYWYRQDPGQGLRLIYYSQIVNDFQKGDIAEGYSVSREKKESFPLTVTSAQKNPTAFYLCASSIGAGEQYFGPGTRLTVT.

As for this clone: The junction departs from germline at one end; a sequencing error may be responsible. The chain has TRBV11-1 and TRBJ2-7, with TRBD2 identical over 9 bases. The CDR3 is made up of 14 amino acids. Per germline, CDR1 SGHAT and CDR2 FQDESV (reference sequence). CDR3 region: CASSYERGAYKQYF. The CDR3 bases are TGTGCCAGCAGCTACGAGCGGGGGGCCTACAAGCAGTACTTC.

The chain combines TRBV5-6 with TRBJ2-4, with D perhaps being TRBD1 or TRBD2 (5 bases each). Trimming took 1 base from V and 8 from J, leaving 10 bases between them. This CDR3 is built from 13 residues. CDR1 SGHDT and CDR2 YYEEEE come from the germline V gene. Here the CDR3 reads CASSLTGDDIQYF. The DNA of the CDR3 is TGTGCCAGCAGCTTGACCGGGGACGACATTCAGTACTTC.

This clone was detected only a few times. The V call is TRBV10-3, the J call TRBJ2-2; no clear D. CDR3 length: 15 residues. V was trimmed by 0 bases and J by 2 bases, leaving 7 bases between them. Looked up from germline, CDR1 is ENHRY and CDR2 is SYGVKD. CDR3 nucleotides: TGTGCCATCAGTGAGTCGGGCTCCAACACCGGGGAGCTGTTTTTT. As protein: CAISESGSNTGELFF.

The chain's CDR3 is CASSLGTLQETQYF. Written as DNA, the CDR3 is TGTGCCAGCAGCTTAGGGACTTTGCAAGAGACCCAGTACTTC. The chain combines TRBV11-2 with TRBJ2-5; D is possibly TRBD2 (5 bases). CDR1 SGHAT and CDR2 FQNNGV come from the germline V gene. There are 14 residues in the CDR3. Trimming took 1 base from V and 2 from J, leaving 8 bases between them.

This chain connects TRBV4-1 to TRBJ2-1, with 10 bases that match TRBD2. Germline loops: CDR1 MGHRA, CDR2 YSYEKL. The CDR3 spans 17 residues. J was trimmed by 4 bases and V by 1 base; bases with no gene match: 7. The CDR3 DNA is TGCGCCAGCAGCCAAGCGGTAGCGGGGGGCCATTACAATGAGCAGTTCTTC. Translating gives CASSQAVAGGHYNEQFF.

The chain couples TRBV9 to TRBJ2-3; TRBD2 matches at 10 bases. Germline values: CDR1 SGDLS, CDR2 YYNGEE. The CDR3 totals 17 residues. V lost 2 bases and J lost 1; bases outside the gene matches: 7. DNA for the CDR3: TGTGCCAGCAGCGTTGGCCACGGACTAGCGGGCACAGATACGCAGTATTTT. It specifies CASSVGHGLAGTDTQYF.

V is TRBV6-1 and J is TRBJ2-3, with 7 bases aligning to TRBD2. Germline V gives CDR1 MNHNS, CDR2 SASEGT. This CDR3 spans 14 amino acids. The J segment lost 6 bases and the V segment lost 4 bases, leaving 7 bases of the junction unmatched. The CDR3 sequence is CASSGGTISDTQYF. CDR3 DNA sequence: TGTGCCAGCAGTGGTGGGACTATAAGCGATACGCAGTATTTT.

This clone was observed a single time. V is TRBV28 and J is TRBJ2-7; the D gene could be TRBD1 or TRBD2 (5 bases each). CDR1 and CDR2 from the germline V gene are MDHEN and SYDVKM. The length of the CDR3 is 15 residues. Between the trimmed V and J ends, which lost 3 bases and 0 bases, there was a span of 12 bases. The CDR3: CASSFGAGSSYEQYV. CDR3 coding DNA: TGTGCCAGCAGTTTTGGGGCAGGGAGCTCCTACGAGCAGTACGTC.

V is TRBV7-8 and J is TRBJ2-1; TRBD2 matches at 7 bases. CDR3 length: 15 residues. With 1 base clipped from V and 3 bases from J, the junction kept 3 bases outside the gene matches. From germline, CDR1 is SGHVS and CDR2 FQNEAQ. CDR3 protein: CASSLGRDYYNEQFF. The CDR3 region has the DNA TGTGCCAGCAGCTTAGGACGGGACTACTACAATGAGCAGTTCTTC.

This clone was observed once. Mismatch with germline at one junction end may stem from a read error. The V gene is TRBV11-2, the J gene TRBJ1-2; the D is unclear. The CDR3 consists of 14 residues. The germline V gene encodes CDR1 SGHAT and CDR2 FQNNGV. For the CDR3, the DNA is TGTGCCGGCAGCTTAGATAGCGGGGAGGGTGGCTACACCTTC. Translation: CAGSLDSGEGGYTF.

Judged by abundance, this clone is medium-sized. This chain connects TRBV6-1 to TRBJ1-1; D may be TRBD1 (6 bases). The CDR3 is 11 amino acids. Trimming shortened V by 6 bases and J by 13 bases, and 15 bases separated the two germline ends. Germline CDR1 is MNHNS and CDR2 is SASEGT. The CDR3 loop is CASSQSNRVFF. Written as DNA, the CDR3 is TGTGCCAGCAGCCAATCGAACAGGGTTTTCTTT.

The V and J genes are TRBV5-1 and TRBJ2-7; 8 nucleotides match TRBD1. This CDR3 has 17 amino acids. The J segment lost 2 bases and the V segment lost 3 bases, leaving 13 bases of the junction unmatched. Germline assignment: CDR1 SGHRS and CDR2 YFSETQ. CDR3 residues: CASSWGSGTGAAYEQYV. CDR3 DNA: TGCGCCAGCAGCTGGGGCTCCGGGACAGGAGCTGCCTACGAGCAGTACGTC.

The table lists this clone with a few counts. The CDR3 DNA is TGTGCCAGTAGTGACAGGGGCACCGGGGAGCTGTTTTTT. Translated, it gives CASSDRGTGELFF. The chain couples TRBV19 to TRBJ2-2; 8 bases map to TRBD1. CDR1 LNHDA and CDR2 SQIVND come from the germline V gene (reference sequence). The trim removed 5 bases at V and 4 bases at J, leaving 0 bases unmatched. The CDR3 loop spans 13 amino acids.

The V and J genes are TRBV9 and TRBJ2-7; D gene uncertain. Between the trimmed V and J ends, which lost 4 bases and 2 bases, there was a span of 10 bases. Germline V lookup: CDR1 SGDLS, CDR2 YYNGEE. This CDR3 is 13 amino acids long. CDR3 sequence reads: CASSPRHPYEQYF. DNA for the CDR3: TGTGCCAGCAGCCCCCGACACCCCTACGAGCAGTACTTC. The variable domain in full, completed from reference TRBV9 and TRBJ2-7, reads DSGVTQTPKHLITATGQRVTLRCSPRSGDLSVYWYQQSLDQGLQFLIQYYNGEERAKGNILERFSAQQFPDLHSELNLSSLELGDSALYFCASSPRHPYEQYFGPGTRLTVT.

This chain uses TRBV29-1 with TRBJ2-3; D remains unclear. CDR1 and CDR2 from the germline V gene are SQVTM and ANQGSEA. The CDR3 has 13 residues. V shed 4 bases and J shed 0 bases, with 8 bases lying between them. CDR3 DNA: TGCAGCGTTGCGGAGACTAGCACAGATACGCAGTATTTT. It is translated as CSVAETSTDTQYF.

The chain uses TRBV7-6 and TRBJ1-5; TRBD1 might be the D (6 bases). There are 16 residues in the CDR3. The V end lost 5 bases, the J end lost 5 bases, and 19 bases lay between the germline ends. Looked up from germline, CDR1 is SGHVS and CDR2 is FNYEAQ. CDR3 sequence reads: CASSLQGGGPDQPQHF. Written as DNA, the CDR3 is TGTGCCAGCAGCCTCCAAGGGGGGGGACCAGATCAGCCCCAGCATTTT. The whole variable domain, filled in from reference TRBV7-6 and TRBJ1-5, reads GAGVSQSPRYKVTKRGQDVALRCDPISGHVSLYWYRQALGQGPEFLTYFNYEAQQDKSGLPNDRFSAERPEGSISTLTIQRTEQRDSAMYRCASSLQGGGPDQPQHFGDGTRLSIL.

The chain joins TRBV29-1 to TRBJ2-7; D ambiguous. Germline V gene sequence: CDR1 SQVTM, CDR2 ANQGSEA. CDR3 length equals 13 residues. V lost 4 bases to trimming and J lost 2 bases, with 12 bases between them. The CDR3 spells CSVAPDGTYEQYF. CDR3 nucleotides: TGCAGCGTTGCCCCGGACGGCACCTACGAGCAGTACTTC.

The chain uses TRBV5-4 and TRBJ1-2; D is unresolved. The V gene lost 4 bases and the J gene lost 8 bases, with 15 bases spanning the gap. The CDR3 sequence is 13 residues long. Germline V gene sequence: CDR1 SGHNT, CDR2 YYREEE (reference sequence). CDR3 coding DNA: TGTGCCAGCAGCCCCCAGGAGGCCCCCGGCTACACCTTC. This codes for CASSPQEAPGYTF.

The J gene is TRBJ2-5, the V gene TRBV7-9; possible D gene TRBD1, 6 bases. CDR1 SEHNR and CDR2 FQNEAQ come from the germline V gene (reference sequence). The CDR3 totals 13 residues. V shed 5 bases and J shed 6 bases, with 13 bases lying between them. CDR3 in amino acids: CASSRSQGKTQYF. The CDR3 DNA is TGTGCCAGCAGCCGATCTCAGGGGAAGACCCAGTACTTC.